This TCR beta chain is from a study of CD8+ T cells in alopecia areata. The overall study: A regimen of oral tofacitinib, 5 to 10 mg twice daily, was given to treated patients.

CDR1 and CDR2 from the germline V gene are SGHNT and YYREEE (reference sequence). The CDR3 has 16 residues. V was clipped by 3 bases and J by 2 bases, with 14 bases between them. Overall study findings and caveats: With just one nonresponder, it is still uncertain whether baseline CD8+ expansion relates to response.

TCR sequencing used cDNA made by reverse transcription of extracted RNA. Sequencing was performed with immunoSEQ multiplex PCR; in TCRdb, only in-frame clones are kept and a portion is missing. The table includes about 300,000 clones, over 45% detected once. The treatment was: oral pan-JAK inhibitor, 5-10 mg twice daily. As concerns this clone: The antigen is not known.

This chain connects TRBV5-4 to TRBJ1-4; a possible D gene is TRBD1 (5 bases). This sequence was found in a human donor with alopecia areata. Sequencing used CD4+ T cells sorted from blood, obtained at week 24, from a patient treated with tofacitinib. CDR3 region: CASSSRQTNTNEKLFF. The CDR3 DNA reads TGTGCCAGCAGCTCGCGACAGACCAACACTAATGAAAAACTGTTTTTT.